This T cell receptor (beta chain) was found in a study of T cell repertoires in cytomegalovirus infection. TCRdb re-called the reads with MiXCR, one entry per CDR3 protein. The sample lists just over 300,000 distinct CDR3 sequences; 15% to 20% were seen once. This CDR3 comprises 15 residues. The ends were cut back, 1 base at V and 0 bases at J, with 10 bases in the middle. The germline V gene encodes CDR1 SEHNR and CDR2 FQNEAQ (reference sequence). This clonotype occurred a few times. Material: PBMCs. The clonotype was recovered from a human donor in good health (CMV status not recorded). Some clones in this sample may be carry-over from other donors' samples. The chain employs TRBV7-9 and TRBJ2-7; no clear D. The CDR3 region is CASSLVIGDSYEQYF. The CDR3 coding sequence is TGTGCCAGCAGCTTAGTCATTGGGGACTCCTACGAGCAGTACTTC.